This T cell receptor (beta chain) appears in the sequencing data of a study of blood T cell repertoires in COVID-19 (dated by TCRdb to the early 2020s). Regarding the research as a whole: The collaborator samples originated in the United States, Italy and Spain and spanned the acute and convalescent phases of COVID-19. The prospective study material was composed of cDNA or gDNA derived from T cells, B-cell-depleted T cells, or PBMCs. Deeply sampled blood TCRbeta repertoires from subjects exposed to, actively infected with, or recovered from COVID-19 were included in the dataset. A freely available public database, intended as a resource for researchers studying the immune response to SARS-CoV-2, is where the repertoires were released. The samples were drawn from two sources: the first 160 participants of the ongoing ImmuneRACE study, and 1,200 or so subjects contributed by 6 global collaborators. Nearly every sample came with metadata listing a de-identified subject ID, COVID-19 status, age in years and sex. Where available, HLA class I and class II types were taken from metadata supplied by the sample provider and were not determined by assay-based typing.

On this clone: Its specific antigen is unknown. No base qualities exist here, and no much larger clone lies one base off it.

Each collaborating institution followed its own protocols to collect whole blood in K2EDTA tubes. For TCRbeta analysis, collaborator samples were shipped as frozen whole blood, as isolated PBMCs, or as DNA extracted from either sample type. The paper's findings and limits, for the study overall: How much clinical and demographic metadata was included differed by source and by participant, and the metadata was provided uncurated.

Measured from the cysteine to the phenylalanine, the CDR3 is 18 residues long. Just the 54-base CDR3 DNA is kept, in frame starting at base 1. As encoded in the germline V gene, CDR1 is SGDLS while CDR2 is YYNGEE. V and J lose 0 bases and 3 bases, and a span of 21 bases separates them. The immunoSEQ Assay, a bias-controlled multiplex PCR, was used to amplify TCRbeta CDR3 regions from genomic DNA. The original pipeline was this. The number of nucleated cells in each sample was estimated by amplification of reference gene primers within the assay. Sequence reads were collapsed and filtered to measure the absolute abundance of every unique TCRbeta CDR3 rearrangement. For each sample, productive Simpson clonality was calculated by taking the square root of Simpson's diversity index across productive rearrangements. In its TCRdb copy, this immuneACCESS table keeps in-frame sequences only and misses some clones. Where compared with another copy, unresolved V genes explain less than half of these, and the others have no known cause. V, J and clone size derive from that table, while D and trimming were established from the DNA sequence. The sample yields nearly 95,000 clones; roughly nine tenths were counted once. Jointly, the top ten make up about 1.6% of the sample.

The chain was built from TRBV9 and TRBJ1-2; a tentative D call is TRBD1 (5 bases match). The specimen sequenced was peripheral blood. The source of this sequence is a human donor with active COVID-19. The donor label of this sample is uncertain. The bases are TGTGCCAGCAGCGTAGCTACAGGTTGGCCTGGGGGGTACTATGGCTACACCTTC. This encodes CASSVATGWPGGYYGYTF.